The entry that follows covers one T cell receptor beta chain sequence. Antigen: not known. Germline assignment: CDR1 DFQATT and CDR2 SNEGSKA (reference sequence). Trimming shortened V by 3 bases and J by 0 bases, and 8 bases separated the two germline ends. This CDR3 has 13 amino acids. This entry is derived from a study of CD8+CD57+ T cells in acquired aplastic anemia. Whole-study context: Yields of DNA that came from sorted CD4+ and CD8+ cells averaged approximately 3.5 ug.

Whole-study results and caveats: Researchers report that around 30 CD8+ CDR3 sequences appeared in both patients and controls. No significant patient-versus-control difference appeared in CD8+ Simpson's diversity.

Genomic DNA acted as the template from which TCR beta VDJ combination and CDR3 sequence profiling were carried out. TCRdb ran MiXCR on the reads and lists one entry per CDR3 protein. The table shows some 290,000 distinct CDR3 sequences, with around 60% occurring only once. V and J are TRBV20-1 and TRBJ1-2; D is unresolved. Sequences were obtained from sorted CD4+, CD8+, or CD8+CD57+ T cells (not recorded which) from PBMCs. This TCR came from a human donor with severe aplastic anemia or a healthy control (not recorded which). CDR3 sequence reads: CSASEGSNYGYTF. DNA for the CDR3: TGCAGTGCTAGTGAGGGTTCTAACTATGGCTACACCTTC.